The 27 T cell receptor beta chains given below trace back to one sample, sequenced in a study of shared clonotypes between healthy human individuals. Clones were sequenced by immunoSEQ multiplex PCR, and TCRdb holds only the in-frame ones, with some missing. The profile covers approximately 530,000 clones, with about 96% appearing a single time and about 0.06% taken by the ten largest. Sequenced: naive CD4+ T cells sorted from blood. Subset of the sample: CD45RA+ positively selected. The receptors stem from a woman in her twenties or thirties in good health.

The chain uses TRBV21-1 and TRBJ2-5; whether TRBD1, the table's D call, matches the DNA was not checked. TRBV21-1 is flagged as a pseudogene. CDR3 length: 20 amino acids. CDR3 sequence (DNA): TGTGCCAGCAGCAAATATTTTCCGGGACAGGGGCGATTAAACCAAGAGACCCAGTACTTC. This gives the protein CASSKYFPGQGRLNQETQYF.

CDR3 loop: CASSHQSEQYF. The CDR3 nucleotides are TGTGCCAGCAGCCATCAGTCCGAGCAGTACTTC. V and J are TRBV6-5 and TRBJ2-5; D ambiguous. The J call is uncertain, as TRBJ2-7 better fits the DNA end. This CDR3 spans 11 amino acids. Germline V gene lookup returns CDR1 MNHEY and CDR2 SVGAGI.

The genes are TRBV29-1 and TRBJ2-3; the match to TRBD2 covers 13 bases. CDR3 size: 14 residues. Trimming at V came to 8 bases and at J to 4 bases, leaving 6 bases not matched to a gene. Looked up from germline, CDR1 is SQVTM and CDR2 is ANQGSEA. The CDR3 loop is CSTGLAGAPDTQYF. Here the CDR3 DNA reads TGCAGCACAGGACTAGCGGGAGCCCCAGATACGCAGTATTTT.

The chain has TRBV19 and TRBJ2-7; TRBD1 matches 9 bases. V lost 6 bases, J lost 5 bases, and 20 bases stayed unmatched. Germline CDR1 is LNHDA and CDR2 is SQIVND (reference sequence). There are 18 residues in the CDR3. The CDR3 loop is CASRLLKNPGQGCHEQYF. CDR3 nucleotide sequence: TGTGCCAGTAGGTTACTAAAGAATCCGGGACAGGGTTGCCACGAGCAGTACTTC.

The rearrangement links TRBV10-1 to TRBJ1-1; D is uncertain. The CDR3 length is 14 residues. V was shortened by 4 bases and J by 1 base, with 10 bases between the two germline ends. The V gene's germline CDR1 is WNHNN and CDR2 SYGVQD (reference sequence). DNA for the CDR3: TGCGCCAGCAGTGCGCAGACAACGAACACTGAAGCTTTCTTT. This sequence encodes CASSAQTTNTEAFF.

V is TRBV30 and J is TRBJ1-6, with 9 bases that match TRBD1. Per germline, CDR1 GTSNPN and CDR2 SVGIG (reference sequence). Germline trimming cut 2 bases from V and 2 bases from J; bases unmatched to any gene: 13. This CDR3 has 19 amino acids. The CDR3: CAWSRDSGTGFPYNSPLHF. The CDR3 coding sequence is TGTGCCTGGAGTAGAGATTCCGGGACAGGGTTTCCCTATAATTCACCCCTCCACTTT.

The genes are TRBV28 and TRBJ2-5, with D possibly called TRBD1 or TRBD2 (5 bases each). The J call may be wrong; the DNA end is better matched by TRBJ2-7. The germline gives CDR1 MDHEN, CDR2 SYDVKM. CDR3 length: 15 residues. CDR3 bases: TGTGCCAGCAGTCCACCCGAGGGGCTGAGGCTCGAGCAGTACTTC. Translating it yields CASSPPEGLRLEQYF.

The chain employs TRBV11-2 and TRBJ2-5; D may be TRBD2 (7 bases). Trimming cost V 4 bases and J 5 bases, with 14 bases left between them. The CDR3 is 14 residues long. Looked up from germline, CDR1 is SGHAT and CDR2 is FQNNGV. The CDR3 loop is CASSSTGGRETQYF. CDR3 DNA: TGTGCCAGCAGCTCAACCGGGGGGCGGGAGACCCAGTACTTC.

This clone was counted once. The V gene is TRBV10-3, the J gene TRBJ2-7; D remains unclear. The CDR3 extends over 15 amino acids. The V gene lost 3 bases and the J gene lost 0 bases, with 12 bases spanning the gap. CDR1 and CDR2 (germline): ENHRY, SYGVKD. Here the CDR3 reads CAISDPGLSSYEQYF. For the CDR3, the DNA is TGTGCCATCAGTGACCCGGGCCTATCCTCCTACGAGCAGTACTTC.

The chain links TRBV19 to TRBJ1-3; D is unclear. The germline V gene has CDR1 LNHDA and CDR2 SQIVND (reference sequence). V was clipped by 2 bases and J by 2 bases, with 7 bases between them. The CDR3 sequence is 14 residues long. As DNA, the CDR3 is TGTGCCAGTAGTATACCCGGGACTGGAAACACCATATATTTT. Its protein product is CASSIPGTGNTIYF.

As DNA, the CDR3 is TGTGCCAGCTCCTCGCTTGTATACAATGAGCAGTTCTTC. Amino acid sequence: CASSSLVYNEQFF. This rearrangement joins TRBV18 to TRBJ2-1; D unclear. There are 13 residues in the CDR3. Trimming removed 6 bases from V and 4 bases from J, with 10 bases in between. CDR1 is KGHSH, CDR2 LQKENI, per germline.

This sequence joins TRBV10-3 and TRBJ2-7; D assignment may be TRBD1 or TRBD2 (5 bases each). Looked up from germline, CDR1 is ENHRY and CDR2 is SYGVKD. This CDR3 spans 14 amino acids. The V end was cut by 1 base, the J end by 3 bases, with 10 bases between. CDR3 nucleotide sequence: TGTGCCATCAGTGAGTGGGGGACCCACTACGAGCAGTACTTC. This gives the protein CAISEWGTHYEQYF.

The J gene is TRBJ1-1, the V gene TRBV19; D unclear. This CDR3 contains 14 residues. Germline V gene sequence: CDR1 LNHDA, CDR2 SQIVND (reference sequence). V lost 1 base and J 5 bases, leaving 11 bases between the germline ends. CDR3 loop: CASSIVGSGTEAFF. The CDR3 nucleotides are TGTGCCAGTAGTATAGTAGGGTCGGGAACTGAAGCTTTCTTT.

This clone was found once. The chain combines TRBV18 with TRBJ2-2; 13 bases line up with TRBD2. The CDR3 has 16 amino acids. V was pared by 3 bases and J by 5 bases, with 3 bases of the junction left unmatched. From germline, CDR1 is KGHSH and CDR2 LQKENI. The CDR3 spells CASSPGTSGTTGELFF. Here the CDR3 DNA reads TGTGCCAGCTCACCCGGGACTAGCGGGACGACCGGGGAGCTGTTTTTT.

The chain couples TRBV7-9 to TRBJ2-1; TRBD2 matches 7 bases. The V segment lost 5 bases and the J segment 0 bases; nucleotides outside the gene matches: 16. This CDR3 spans 19 amino acids. CDR1 is SEHNR, CDR2 FQNEAQ, per germline (reference sequence). CDR3 in DNA: TGTGCCAGCAGCCCCCTGGGGCTAGCGGAATACACCTCCTACAATGAGCAGTTCTTC. Amino acid sequence: CASSPLGLAEYTSYNEQFF. The whole variable domain, filled in from reference TRBV7-9 and TRBJ2-1, reads DTGVSQNPRHKITKRGQNVTFRCDPISEHNRLYWYRQTLGQGPEFLTYFQNEAQLEKSRLLSDRFSAERPKGSFSTLEIQRTEQGDSAMYLCASSPLGLAEYTSYNEQFFGPGTRLTVL.

The CDR3 DNA follows: TGTGCCAGCAGCCGTACTAGCGGGGGGACCTCCTACGAGCAGTACTTC. Translation gives CASSRTSGGTSYEQYF. The chain employs TRBV11-2 and TRBJ2-5; 12 bases fit TRBD2. Near its end, the DNA agrees better with TRBJ2-7, so the J call may be wrong. The CDR3 length is 16 residues. The germline V gene encodes CDR1 SGHAT and CDR2 FQNNGV.

For the CDR3, the DNA is TGCGCCAGCAGCTTTGGACCGGGCTACGAGCAGTACTTC. Its translation: CASSFGPGYEQYF. V and J are TRBV5-1 and TRBJ2-7; D not resolved. This CDR3 spans 13 amino acids. CDR1 is SGHRS, CDR2 YFSETQ, per germline. Trimming cost V 2 bases and J 3 bases, with 9 bases left between them.

This clone was seen just once. This chain links TRBV9 with TRBJ2-4; 8 nucleotides agree with TRBD2. The ends lost 4 bases at V and 4 bases at J; junction bases unmatched: 4. This CDR3 region has 14 residues. Germline V gene data show CDR1 as SGDLS and CDR2 as YYNGEE. The CDR3 DNA follows: TGTGCCAGCAGCCGGGAGGGCCGAAAAAACATTCAGTACTTC. This sequence encodes CASSREGRKNIQYF.

This clone was seen once. The chain joins TRBV18 to TRBJ1-5; TRBD1 agrees at 10 bases. CDR1 KGHSH and CDR2 LQKENI come from the germline V gene. V lost 3 bases to trimming and J lost 3 bases; unmatched junction nucleotides: 5. CDR3 length equals 16 residues. CDR3 in DNA: TGTGCCAGCTCACCCCCGGGACAGGGGTACAATCAGCCCCAGCATTTT. Its protein product is CASSPPGQGYNQPQHF.

Here the CDR3 reads CASSPSGRSETQYF. CDR3 DNA: TGTGCCAGCAGTCCATCAGGGAGATCGGAGACCCAGTACTTC. This chain links TRBV27 with TRBJ2-5; D is perhaps TRBD1 or TRBD2 (5 bases each). Trimming left V 5 bases short and J 5 bases short, with 15 bases between. The CDR3 is 14 residues long. The germline V gene encodes CDR1 MNHEY and CDR2 SMNVEV (reference sequence).

V usage is TRBV2 and J usage is TRBJ1-2; 9 bases line up with TRBD1. Germline lookup yields CDR1 SNHLY and CDR2 FYNNEI. The CDR3 extends over 15 amino acids. V lost 5 bases and J lost 4; bases outside the gene matches: 8. The CDR3 region is CASSRNDRGFYGYTF. The CDR3 DNA is TGTGCCAGCAGTCGTAATGACAGGGGGTTCTATGGCTACACCTTC.

The chain joins TRBV28 to TRBJ2-1; 8 bases agree with TRBD2. This CDR3 region has 14 residues. With 6 bases clipped from V and 5 bases from J, the junction kept 6 bases outside the gene matches. The germline V gene encodes CDR1 MDHEN and CDR2 SYDVKM. The chain's CDR3 is CASSFSGMNNEQFF. DNA for the CDR3: TGTGCCAGCAGCTTTAGCGGGATGAACAATGAGCAGTTCTTC.

The genes are TRBV25-1 and TRBJ2-5; tentative D call: TRBD1 (6 bases). With the DNA end fitting TRBJ2-7 better, the J assignment may be wrong. The CDR3 length is 15 residues. Germline CDR1 is MGHDK and CDR2 is SYGVNS. As DNA, the CDR3 is TGTGCCAGCAGCCCCGACAGGTCCAACTCCTACGAGCAGTACTTC. This sequence encodes CASSPDRSNSYEQYF.

The chain links TRBV28 to TRBJ1-3; no clear D. The germline V gene has CDR1 MDHEN and CDR2 SYDVKM. Deletions cut 4 bases from V and 0 bases from J, with 10 bases between. The CDR3 contains 15 residues. This CDR3 is CASSSEAHSGNTIYF. Written as DNA, the CDR3 is TGTGCCAGCAGTTCCGAGGCCCACTCTGGAAACACCATATATTTT.

This sequence joins TRBV19 and TRBJ2-7; 7 bases line up with TRBD1. This CDR3 region has 15 residues. Germline loops: CDR1 LNHDA, CDR2 SQIVND (reference sequence). V trimming: 6 bases; J trimming: 3 bases; junction bases outside the gene matches: 11. CDR3 loop: CASRLGQAPDYEQYF. In DNA form, the CDR3 reads TGTGCCAGTAGACTCGGACAGGCCCCAGACTACGAGCAGTACTTC.

Only a few counts were recorded for this clone. The chain employs TRBV6-5 and TRBJ2-3; D is uncertain. This CDR3 has 14 amino acids. The V end lost 2 bases, the J end lost 3 bases, and 9 bases lay between the germline ends. Germline CDR1 is MNHEY and CDR2 is SVGAGI. In DNA, the CDR3 is TGTGCCAGCAGTTACGGGAACCCGACAGATACGCAGTATTTT. Protein product: CASSYGNPTDTQYF.

This chain joins TRBV10-3 and TRBJ2-4, with D perhaps TRBD1 (6 bases). Germline V gives CDR1 ENHRY, CDR2 SYGVKD. The CDR3 contains 15 residues. V lost 0 bases to trimming and J lost 7 bases, with 13 bases between them. Here the CDR3 DNA reads TGTGCCATCAGTGAGTCGAGCAGGGGACCGAACATTCAGTACTTC. It specifies CAISESSRGPNIQYF.